This TCR beta chain appears in the sequencing data of a study of regulatory T cells in long-lasting Graves disease. Study-wide findings and caveats: Analysis covered peripheral blood alone, not thyroid tissue. Preferential use of TRBV28, TRBJ1-2 and TRBJ2-5 was seen in persistent disease.

According to the study, TCR beta libraries were built with iRepertoire HTBI primers and CDR3-region Arm-PCR. TCRdb analysed the multiplex PCR reads with MiXCR anew, one entry per CDR3 protein. The sample includes 420,000 or so distinct CDR3 sequences, 23% of them seen just once. The CDR3 has 18 residues. Germline V gene sequence: CDR1 SGHVS, CDR2 FQNEAQ. Trimming at V came to 1 base and at J to 3 bases, leaving 12 bases not matched to a gene. Of note for this clonotype: Its target is not known.

The sample's time point: persistent/refractory GD, antithyroid drugs over 5 years with positive TRAb. PBMC-derived RNA was used for the TCR library. Sequencing used peripheral blood mononuclear cells (PBMCs), obtained when the disease was refractory, from a patient treated with antithyroid drugs. The TCR was taken from a female donor with Graves disease. The rearrangement uses TRBV7-8 and TRBJ2-3, with TRBD2 matching over 8 bases. The CDR3 DNA follows: TGTGCCAGCAGCTTAGATATCTCCGGGACTAGAAGGACAGATACGCAGTATTTT. Its protein is CASSLDISGTRRTDTQYF.